The next 2 T cell receptor beta chains were all read from a single sample in a study of cytomegalovirus exposure and HLA in healthy donors. Vbeta (60) and Jbeta (13) primers were used in the PCR. Profiling relied on immunoSEQ multiplex PCR, and the TCRdb table lists in-frame clones only, not all of them. The sample lists some 170,000 clones, roughly 76% occurring once. Material for sequencing was PBMCs. The receptors were gathered from a woman aged 18-29 years in good health and CMV-seropositive.

The chain employs TRBV25-1 and TRBJ1-3, with 7 nucleotides matching TRBD1. V trimming: 7 bases; J trimming: 3 bases; junction bases outside the gene matches: 15. There are 17 residues in the CDR3. CDR1 is MGHDK and CDR2 is SYGVNS in the germline V gene. CDR3 protein: CASTSNDRARGGNTIYF. The CDR3 bases are TGTGCCAGCACCAGCAACGACAGGGCGCGAGGTGGAAACACCATATATTTT. The variable domain in full, completed from reference TRBV25-1 and TRBJ1-3, reads EADIYQTPRYLVIGTGKKITLECSQTMGHDKMYWYQQDPGMELHLIHYSYGVNSTEKGDLSSESTVSRIRTEHFPLTLESARPSHTSQYLCASTSNDRARGGNTIYFGEGSWLTVV.

By share, this clone counts as medium-sized. V gene TRBV7-2 combines with J gene TRBJ1-2; D may be TRBD1 (6 bases). The germline gives CDR1 SGHTA, CDR2 FQGNSA. The germline V and J ends were trimmed by 8 bases and 2 bases, with 6 bases remaining between them. This CDR3 has 11 residues. For the CDR3, the DNA is TGTGCCAGCGACAGGAACTATGGCTACACCTTC. This encodes CASDRNYGYTF. Looking up the rest from reference TRBV7-2 and TRBJ1-2 gives the full variable domain: GAGVSQSPSNKVTEKGKDVELRCDPISGHTALYWYRQSLGQGLEFLIYFQGNSAPDKSGLPSDRFSAERTGGSVSTLTIQRTQQEDSAVYLCASDRNYGYTFGSGTRLTVV.